The present T cell receptor (beta chain) was sequenced within a study of blood T cell repertoires in COVID-19. In the original workflow: Estimation of nucleated cell counts relied on the amplification of reference gene primers. Clones were sequenced by immunoSEQ multiplex PCR, and TCRdb holds only the in-frame ones, with some missing. D and trimming come from the DNA, and the V and J calls and clone size come from that table. The repertoire consists of about 29,000 clones, with more than 60% occurring once and the leading ten covering around 7.9%. The germline gives CDR1 MNHNS, CDR2 SASEGT. The V and J ends lost 10 bases and 6 bases, in that order; junction bases with no gene match: 10. CDR3 length: 15 residues. This clone has a single count.

The chain employs TRBV6-1 and TRBJ2-4, with 12 bases identical to TRBD1. This receptor was taken from a woman between 65 and 79 years old with active or convalescent COVID-19. The sequenced material came from peripheral blood. This CDR3 is CANSGTGGAGNIQYF. CDR3 coding DNA: TGTGCCAACTCCGGGACAGGGGGCGCAGGAAACATTCAGTACTTC.